Described below is a single T cell receptor beta chain sequence and its context. The antigen is unknown. This sample is part of a study of cytomegalovirus exposure and HLA in healthy donors. Study-wide findings and caveats: A later analysis linked some 17,000 TCR beta sequences to HLA alleles at 0.05 false discovery rate. Later findings reportedly placed an Asian-associated ancestry cluster below the roughly 730-donor mean for N-insertions.

A multiplex PCR was run with 60 Vbeta primers and 13 Jbeta primers. Sequencing was performed with immunoSEQ multiplex PCR; in TCRdb, only in-frame clones are kept and a portion is missing. The repertoire has roughly 150,000 clones, 81% of them found once; the top ten carry less than 2%. V was trimmed by 6 bases and J by 4 bases, leaving 6 bases between them. The CDR3 extends over 11 amino acids. The germline V gene has CDR1 WSHSY and CDR2 SAAADI. The V and J genes are TRBV10-2 and TRBJ1-2, with D unresolved. Sequencing was carried out using PBMCs. The TCR comes from a woman aged 18-35 years in good health and CMV-seronegative. The CDR3 spells CASSQAYGYTF. The DNA for the CDR3 is TGCGCCAGCAGCCAAGCCTATGGCTACACCTTC.